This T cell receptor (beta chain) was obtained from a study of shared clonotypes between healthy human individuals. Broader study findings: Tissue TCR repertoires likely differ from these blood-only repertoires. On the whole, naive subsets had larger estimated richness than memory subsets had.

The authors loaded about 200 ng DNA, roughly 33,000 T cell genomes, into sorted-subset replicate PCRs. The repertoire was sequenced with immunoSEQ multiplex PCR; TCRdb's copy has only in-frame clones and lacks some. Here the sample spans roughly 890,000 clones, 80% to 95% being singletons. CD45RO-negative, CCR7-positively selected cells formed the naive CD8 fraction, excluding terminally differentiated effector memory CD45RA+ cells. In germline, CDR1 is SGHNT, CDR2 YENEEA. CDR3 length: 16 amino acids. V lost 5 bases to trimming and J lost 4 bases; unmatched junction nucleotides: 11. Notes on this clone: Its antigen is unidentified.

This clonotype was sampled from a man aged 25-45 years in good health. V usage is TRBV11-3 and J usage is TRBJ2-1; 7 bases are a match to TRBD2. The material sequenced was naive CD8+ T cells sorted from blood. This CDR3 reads CASSPRGAGSYNEQFF. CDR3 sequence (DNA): TGTGCCAGCAGCCCCCGTGGAGCGGGATCTTACAATGAGCAGTTCTTC.